The rows below give T cell receptor beta chains drawn from one sample of a study of cytomegalovirus exposure and HLA in healthy donors. Sequenced by immunoSEQ multiplex PCR; TCRdb stores in-frame clones only, minus some. In the table there are approximately 200,000 clones, almost 85% of which are singletons. Input material: PBMCs. Every receptor here comes from a boy aged 5-17 years in good health and CMV-seronegative. CDR3s include the opening cysteine and the closing phenylalanine or tryptophan. A D gene is named only where the DNA matches it firmly. Expanded clones get a size class; other rows say once, few or many, or leave the size out.

clone size,V gene,J gene,D gene,CDR3 DNA,CDR3 protein
-,TRBV28,TRBJ2-2,-,TGTGCCAGCAGCCCCCCCCCGGACACCGGGGAGCTGTTTTTT,CASSPPPDTGELFF
few,TRBV4-1,TRBJ1-1,-,TGCGCCAGCACGTCCTCGGGTATAAGGACTGAAGCTTTCTTT,CASTSSGIRTEAFF
-,TRBV6-5,TRBJ1-2,TRBD1,TGTGCCAGCAGTACAGGGGGCTCTCTTGGCTACACCTTC,CASSTGGSLGYTF
-,TRBV12-5,TRBJ1-2,-,TGTGCTAGTGGTTTGACATCCTCAGGGGTGGGAGGCTACACCTTC,CASGLTSSGVGGYTF
-,TRBV9,TRBJ2-7,TRBD2,TGTGCCAGCAGCGCCCGAACTATAGCGGGACCTAGCTACGAGCAGTACTTC,CASSARTIAGPSYEQYF
few,TRBV7-2,TRBJ2-3,TRBD2,TGTGCCAGCAGCTTAGGGCCCATAGCGGGAGATACGCAGTATTTT,CASSLGPIAGDTQYF
once,TRBV5-1,TRBJ2-7,TRBD2,TGCGCCAGCAGCGGGACCGGGACTAGCGGAAACGAGCAGTACTTC,CASSGTGTSGNEQYF
-,TRBV10-2,TRBJ1-1,-,TGCGCCAGCAGTGAGTCGCATCAGGGGCCGAACACTGAAGCTTTCTTT,CASSESHQGPNTEAFF
-,TRBV5-1,TRBJ2-7,-,TGCGCCAGCAGCTTGTACAGTCATCGGGGGTACGAGCAGTACTTC,CASSLYSHRGYEQYF
-,TRBV5-1,TRBJ2-7,-,TGCGCCAGCAGCTGGGGGCGGGAGTCCGAGCAGTACTTC,CASSWGRESEQYF
-,TRBV7-2,TRBJ1-3,-,TGTGCCAGCAGCTTGTGGGCAGCTGGAAACACCATATATTTT,CASSLWAAGNTIYF
-,TRBV12-5,TRBJ2-1,-,TGTGCTAGTGGTCCCCGAACGAGGGGGTACAATGAGCAGTTCTTC,CASGPRTRGYNEQFF
-,TRBV7-8,TRBJ1-5,TRBD1,TGTGCCAGCAGTCCCAGGGACAGGGAGTATCCAAATCAGCCCCAGCATTTT,CASSPRDREYPNQPQHF
-,TRBV30,TRBJ1-1,-,TGTGCCTGGAGGTATCGGGCGTGGGGCGCTGAAGCTTTCTTT,CAWRYRAWGAEAFF
few,TRBV6-5,TRBJ1-5,-,TGTGCCAGCAGTGAGGGGGGGGATCAGCCCCAGCATTTT,CASSEGGDQPQHF
once,TRBV13,TRBJ1-3,-,TGTGCCAGCAGCTTTAACTCTGGAAACACCATATATTTT,CASSFNSGNTIYF
-,TRBV7-9,TRBJ1-1,-,TGTGCCAGCAGCTTGCGCGGGGGGAATGAAGCTTTCTTT,CASSLRGGNEAFF
-,TRBV5-6,TRBJ1-2,TRBD1,TGTGCCAGCTTTGTGGGACCAGGGGGCCTCTATGGCTACACCTTC,CASFVGPGGLYGYTF
-,TRBV25-1,TRBJ1-1,-,TGTGCCAGCAGTCGAGAGGGTAACGTCGGGGGAAGCGCTTTCTTT,CASSREGNVGGSAFF
-,TRBV19,TRBJ1-2,TRBD1,TGTGCCAGTAGATCCCGACGACAGGGATCGAGCTATGGCTACACCTTC,CASRSRRQGSSYGYTF
-,TRBV2,TRBJ1-6,-,TGTGCCGGCAGGTTAGAGGGTCGCAATTCACCCCTCCACTTT,CAGRLEGRNSPLHF
-,TRBV4-3,TRBJ2-2,-,TGCGCCAGCAGCCAGCCCCTCGGACAGAACACCGGGGAGCTGTTTTTT,CASSQPLGQNTGELFF
-,TRBV2,TRBJ1-5,-,TGTGCCAGCAGGGGGGGGCTGAGACAGCCCCAGCATTTT,CASRGGLRQPQHF
-,TRBV13,TRBJ2-3,-,TGTGCCAGCAGGCCTCGAGGTACAGATACGCAGTATTTT,CASRPRGTDTQYF
-,TRBV6-5,TRBJ2-1,TRBD2,TGTGCCAGCAGTATCCTAGCGGGAGCCCCCGAGCAGTTCTTC,CASSILAGAPEQFF
-,TRBV14,TRBJ2-1,-,TGTGCCAGCAGCCAAGGGCTAGCCCGGAGGAGGAATGAGCAGTTCTTC,CASSQGLARRRNEQFF
-,TRBV29-1,TRBJ1-3,-,TGCAGCGTTGCCAGGGGTGGAAACACCATATATTTT,CSVARGGNTIYF
-,TRBV5-1,TRBJ2-3,-,TGCGCCAGCAGCTCCTCCTTCCGACAGGGCACAGATACGCAGTATTTT,CASSSSFRQGTDTQYF
-,TRBV27,TRBJ2-3,-,TGTGCCAGCAGTTTAGGTCGGGCAGATACGCAGTATTTT,CASSLGRADTQYF
-,TRBV4-3,TRBJ2-7,TRBD1,TGCGCCAGCAGCCAAGATGTCCAGGGGGACTACGAGCAGTACTTC,CASSQDVQGDYEQYF
many,TRBV6-5,TRBJ2-3,TRBD2,TGTGCCAGCAGTTACGGGACTAGCGACACAGATACGCAGTATTTT,CASSYGTSDTDTQYF
-,TRBV6-5,TRBJ1-4,-,TGTGCCAGCAGTAAAGGGGGAGCAACTAATGAAAAACTGTTTTTT,CASSKGGATNEKLFF
few,TRBV4-1,TRBJ1-3,-,TGCGCCAGCAGCCAAGATCCGCCTGACAGAAACTCTGGAAACACCATATATTTT,CASSQDPPDRNSGNTIYF
-,TRBV27,TRBJ1-2,-,TGTGCCAGCAGTGCCACAGGGAGTTACGGCTACACCTTC,CASSATGSYGYTF
few,TRBV6-1,TRBJ1-2,-,TGTGCCAGCAGTCGACCGGGGTTAGCCTATGGCTACACCTTC,CASSRPGLAYGYTF
once,TRBV6-5,TRBJ2-7,-,TGTGCCAGCAGTTACTCGAGCGGCGGCTACGAGCAGTACTTC,CASSYSSGGYEQYF
-,TRBV7-9,TRBJ2-7,-,TGTGCCAGCAGCGAGGGAGACCTCTCGTACTTC,CASSEGDLSYF
-,TRBV30,TRBJ1-1,-,TGTGCCGGCAAACAGGCGAACACTGAAGCTTTCTTT,CAGKQANTEAFF
-,TRBV29-1,TRBJ1-2,TRBD1,TGCAGCGTTGAAGTGCGGACAGGGAACTATGGCTACACCTTC,CSVEVRTGNYGYTF
-,TRBV6-6,TRBJ1-1,TRBD1,TGTGCCAGCAGTTTGAAGGGGGCGAAAACTGAAGCTTTCTTT,CASSLKGAKTEAFF
-,TRBV4-2,TRBJ2-7,TRBD2,TGTGCCAGCAGCCAAGGTAGAGCGGGAGGATCCTACGAGCAGTACTTC,CASSQGRAGGSYEQYF
once,TRBV4-3,TRBJ1-3,-,TGCGCCAGCAGCCAAGTCCCCCTCTCTGGAAACACCATATATTTT,CASSQVPLSGNTIYF
-,TRBV30,TRBJ2-7,-,TGTGCCTGGCAACGGGCGCGGGACGAGCAGTACTTC,CAWQRARDEQYF
-,TRBV9,TRBJ2-6,-,TGTGCCAGCAGTCTATACAGTAACTCTGGGGCCAACGTCCTGACTTTC,CASSLYSNSGANVLTF
-,TRBV15,TRBJ2-7,TRBD2,TGTGCCACCAGTAACTTGAAGGGACTAGCTACCTACGAGCAGTACTTC,CATSNLKGLATYEQYF
-,TRBV29-1,TRBJ1-2,TRBD1,TGCAGCGTTGAAGCCGAGCCGACAGGGGGCTTCTATGGCTACACCTTC,CSVEAEPTGGFYGYTF
-,TRBV7-8,TRBJ1-4,TRBD1,TGTGCCAGCAGCGACCGGGACAGGGCTTTAAGTGAAAAACTGTTTTTT,CASSDRDRALSEKLFF
-,TRBV11-2,TRBJ1-5,TRBD1,TGTGCCAGCAGCTTAAGGACAGGGGGCAATCAGCCCCAGCATTTT,CASSLRTGGNQPQHF
-,TRBV2,TRBJ1-5,-,TGTGCCAGCTCTCAGGGGCAGGCAGACAATCAGCCCCAGCATTTT,CASSQGQADNQPQHF
-,TRBV5-1,TRBJ2-5,TRBD2,TGCGCCAGCAGCTTGATTCCGGGGGGGGTCCAAGAGACCCAGTACTTC,CASSLIPGGVQETQYF
-,TRBV28,TRBJ1-3,-,TGTGCCAGCAGTTTTTACTCCGTAGGAGTCTCTGGAAACACCATATATTTT,CASSFYSVGVSGNTIYF
few,TRBV30,TRBJ1-1,TRBD1,TGTGCCGGAAAAACAGGGGAGGAAACTGAAGCTTTCTTT,CAGKTGEETEAFF
-,TRBV19,TRBJ1-1,-,TGTGCCAGTGGACAGACGGCGACGGTCACTGAAGCTTTCTTT,CASGQTATVTEAFF
few,TRBV10-3,TRBJ1-1,-,TGTGCCATCGGGGGGGGAAGACAAGCTTTCTTT,CAIGGGRQAFF
-,TRBV2,TRBJ2-5,-,TGTGCCAGCAGCCTCGGACAGTTCCCACAGGGACTAAAGACCCAGTACTTC,CASSLGQFPQGLKTQYF
-,TRBV9,TRBJ2-1,-,TGTGCCAGCAGCGTAGCGGAGGGTATGGCGTTCCATGAGCAGTTCTTC,CASSVAEGMAFHEQFF
-,TRBV5-1,TRBJ2-7,-,TGCGCCAGCAGCTTGTGGTCAGCGGCTACGACGAGACCCTACGAGCAGTACTTC,CASSLWSAATTRPYEQYF
-,TRBV2,TRBJ2-7,TRBD1,TGTGCCAGCAGCCCCAGGACAGGGACCGAGCAGTACTTC,CASSPRTGTEQYF